These 25 T cell receptor beta chains originate from one sample sequenced in a study of T cells in narcolepsy. Data came from immunoSEQ multiplex PCR; TCRdb stores just in-frame clones and leaves some out. This sample has around 32,000 clones, with 75% to 85% found just once. Material: CD45RA- memory CD4+ T cells from PBMCs. Every receptor here comes from a human donor with narcolepsy.

CDR3 loop: CAIRAAFNQPQHF. DNA for the CDR3: TGTGCCATTAGGGCCGCGTTCAATCAGCCCCAGCATTTT. The V call is TRBV10-3, the J call TRBJ1-5; D unclear. CDR3 length: 13 amino acids. Trimming removed 9 bases at V and 3 bases at J, with 12 bases between. Germline V gene data show CDR1 as ENHRY and CDR2 as SYGVKD.

This sequence joins TRBV5-1 and TRBJ1-2; maybe TRBD1 (6 bases). CDR1 SGHRS and CDR2 YFSETQ come from the germline V gene. V was pared by 4 bases and J by 7 bases, with 14 bases between. The CDR3 is 13 residues long. As DNA, the CDR3 is TGCGCCAGCAGCCGAGAGGGGGAAGTTGGCTACACCTTC. This encodes CASSREGEVGYTF.

CDR3 loop: CASSGPRTEAFF. As DNA, the CDR3 is TGTGCCAGCAGCGGACCGAGGACTGAAGCTTTCTTT. The rearrangement uses TRBV7-2 and TRBJ1-1; D not resolved. CDR1 and CDR2 (germline): SGHTA, FQGNSA. The CDR3 spans 12 residues. V was clipped by 5 bases and J by 5 bases, with 9 bases between them.

The rearrangement joins TRBV21-1 to TRBJ1-4; the D call of TRBD1 is as the table states it, not checked on the DNA. TRBV21-1 is classified as a pseudogene. The CDR3 has 17 amino acids. For the CDR3, the DNA is TGTGCCAGCACCTGGACAGGGGGAGGTGCAACTAATGAAAAACTGTTTTTT. Its protein product is CASTWTGGGATNEKLFF.

V usage is TRBV7-2 and J usage is TRBJ2-1; D uncertain. The CDR3 runs 13 residues. Germline CDR1 SGHTA, CDR2 FQGNSA. V gave up 1 base and J gave up 4 bases, with 5 bases separating them. CDR3 DNA sequence: TGTGCCAGCAGCTTAGAGGAGTACAATGAGCAGTTCTTC. Protein product: CASSLEEYNEQFF.

This clone was seen a handful of times. The rearrangement links TRBV6-1 to TRBJ1-5, with unresolved D. The V end lost 5 bases, the J end lost 0 bases, and 5 bases lay between the germline ends. Germline assignment: CDR1 MNHNS and CDR2 SASEGT. There are 13 residues in the CDR3. The CDR3: CASSSYSNQPQHF. DNA of the CDR3: TGTGCCAGCAGTTCGTATAGCAATCAGCCCCAGCATTTT.

The V gene is TRBV9, the J gene TRBJ2-7, with TRBD2 matching 8 bases. The CDR3 totals 16 residues. Germline V gives CDR1 SGDLS, CDR2 YYNGEE. The V gene end was trimmed by 3 bases and the J gene end by 0 bases; junction bases not matched to a gene: 8. CDR3 sequence: CASSASPGTSSYEQYF. In nucleotides, the CDR3 is TGTGCCAGCAGCGCCTCCCCCGGGACTAGCTCCTACGAGCAGTACTTC.

This clone was counted between two and nine times. The chain is built from TRBV28 and TRBJ2-2; TRBD2 matches at 8 bases. Germline loops: CDR1 MDHEN, CDR2 SYDVKM. This CDR3 is 19 amino acids long. J gave up 1 base and V 3 bases, and 13 bases lay outside the gene matches. The DNA for the CDR3 is TGTGCCAGCAGTTTGTCCCTTTTACCGGGACTAGAGAACACCGGGGAGCTGTTTTTT. Its protein product is CASSLSLLPGLENTGELFF. Full variable domain (remainder filled in from reference TRBV28 and TRBJ2-2): DVKVTQSSRYLVKRTGEKVFLECVQDMDHENMFWYRQDPGLGLRLIYFSYDVKMKEKGDIPEGYSVSREKKERFSLILESASTNQTSMYLCASSLSLLPGLENTGELFFGEGSRLTVL.

The V call is TRBV4-3, the J call TRBJ1-6; D is perhaps TRBD1 (6 bases). CDR1 is LGHNA, CDR2 YSLEER, per germline. The CDR3 covers 16 residues. V dropped 4 bases and J dropped 8 bases, with 18 bases sitting between them. The CDR3 region has the DNA TGCGCCAGCAGCCCCAACGACAGGTCGGGGTATTCACCCCTCCACTTT. Translated, it gives CASSPNDRSGYSPLHF.

The V gene is TRBV28, the J gene TRBJ1-2, with D tentatively TRBD1 (6 bases). CDR3 length: 12 amino acids. CDR1 and CDR2 from the germline V gene are MDHEN and SYDVKM. The V end was cut by 8 bases, the J end by 3 bases, with 10 bases between. CDR3 coding DNA: TGTGCCAGCGGAACAGGGTACTATGGCTACACCTTC. It codes for CASGTGYYGYTF.

The chain joins TRBV9 to TRBJ1-1, with D unresolved. Germline V gene data show CDR1 as SGDLS and CDR2 as YYNGEE. This CDR3 contains 14 residues. The germline V and J ends were trimmed by 0 bases and 0 bases, with 6 bases remaining between them. CDR3 protein: CASSVEIMNTEAFF. CDR3 coding DNA: TGTGCCAGCAGCGTAGAGATAATGAACACTGAAGCTTTCTTT.

The V call is TRBV7-8, the J call TRBJ1-2; the D is unclear. V lost 3 bases, J lost 0 bases, and 8 bases lay in between. Germline lookup yields CDR1 SGHVS and CDR2 FQNEAQ. The CDR3 contains 14 residues. CDR3: CASSFSETNYGYTF. The CDR3, as DNA: TGTGCCAGCAGCTTCTCAGAGACTAACTATGGCTACACCTTC.

The rearrangement uses TRBV10-1 and TRBJ2-3; tentative D call: TRBD2 (6 bases). Deletions cut 2 bases from V and 0 bases from J, with 9 bases between. The CDR3 loop spans 15 amino acids. CDR1 is WNHNN, CDR2 SYGVQD, per germline (reference sequence). This CDR3 reads CASSEVRGSTDTQYF. The CDR3 region has the DNA TGCGCCAGCAGTGAGGTACGGGGGAGCACAGATACGCAGTATTTT.

This clone was picked up a small number of times. Other DNA sequences in this specimen translate into the identical CDR3. In nucleotides, the CDR3 is TGTGCCAGCAGTGGCCAACCTTACGAGCAGTACTTC. It is translated as CASSGQPYEQYF. The chain employs TRBV28 and TRBJ2-7; D unclear. V was trimmed by 5 bases and J by 4 bases, leaving 9 bases between them. The germline gives CDR1 MDHEN, CDR2 SYDVKM. CDR3 length: 12 residues.

V gene TRBV6-6 combines with J gene TRBJ1-3; tentative D call: TRBD1 (6 bases). Germline loops: CDR1 MNHNY, CDR2 SVGAGI (reference sequence). V was pared by 6 bases and J by 0 bases, with 12 bases between. This CDR3 is built from 15 residues. In DNA form, the CDR3 reads TGTGCCAGCAGCTCCGAGGGGGTCTCTGGAAACACCATATATTTT. Residues: CASSSEGVSGNTIYF.

This clone showed up just once. V usage is TRBV5-4 and J usage is TRBJ2-3, with D possibly TRBD2 on 8 matching bases. The CDR3 is 18 residues long. Per germline, CDR1 SGHNT and CDR2 YYREEE (reference sequence). Trimming cost V 3 bases and J 5 bases, with 25 bases left between them. CDR3 nucleotides: TGTGCCAGCAGCTCTCAGCTACGAAACAGGGGACTAGGAGATACGCAGTATTTT. This sequence encodes CASSSQLRNRGLGDTQYF.

This clone was picked up one time. The chain employs TRBV6-1 and TRBJ2-5, with D perhaps TRBD1 (5 bases). V dropped 7 bases and J dropped 0 bases, with 9 bases sitting between them. The CDR3 consists of 13 residues. CDR1 is MNHNS and CDR2 is SASEGT in the germline V gene. CDR3 DNA: TGTGCCAGCACCCCAGGGTACCAAGAGACCCAGTACTTC. This translates into CASTPGYQETQYF.

V gene TRBV6-5 combines with J gene TRBJ1-6, with D possibly matching TRBD1 (6 bases). The CDR3 runs 15 residues. With 6 bases removed from V and 9 bases from J, the gap between germline ends came to 18 bases. Germline V gene sequence: CDR1 MNHEY, CDR2 SVGAGI. The CDR3 region has the DNA TGTGCCAGCAGCCCCCGGGACATTTTGAGTTCACCCCTCCACTTT. Translation gives CASSPRDILSSPLHF.

The chain combines TRBV15 with TRBJ2-5; 8 nucleotides agree with TRBD2. CDR3 length: 14 residues. J lost 7 bases, V lost 5 bases, and 9 bases had no gene match. Per the germline V gene, CDR1 is LNHNV and CDR2 is YYDKDF (reference sequence). The CDR3 is CATSRGGGDGTQYF. DNA of the CDR3: TGTGCCACCAGCCGGGGGGGAGGGGACGGGACCCAGTACTTC.

The chain recombines TRBV7-2 with TRBJ1-5; 8 positions match TRBD1. The CDR3 covers 14 residues. Germline V lookup: CDR1 SGHTA, CDR2 FQGNSA. J lost 2 bases, V lost 5 bases, and 2 bases had no gene match. CDR3 amino acids: CASSVDRGNQPQHF. CDR3 bases: TGTGCCAGCAGCGTGGACAGGGGCAATCAGCCCCAGCATTTT.

The chain has TRBV5-1 and TRBJ1-4, with D possibly being TRBD1 (5 bases). Trimming took off 4 bases at V and 8 bases at J, with 15 bases between the two ends. In germline, CDR1 is SGHRS, CDR2 YFSETQ. The CDR3 is 14 residues long. CDR3 amino acids: CASSQPGGSEKLFF. DNA of the CDR3: TGCGCCAGCAGCCAACCCGGGGGATCGGAAAAACTGTTTTTT.

The chain links TRBV2 to TRBJ2-5, with 7 bases identical to TRBD2. The last part of the DNA fits TRBJ2-7 better; the J call may be wrong. Germline assignment: CDR1 SNHLY and CDR2 FYNNEI. The CDR3 length is 13 residues. This CDR3 reads CASSGGGAHEQYF. CDR3 nucleotide sequence: TGTGCCAGCAGCGGCGGGGGAGCCCACGAGCAGTACTTC.

The genes are TRBV7-2 and TRBJ1-1; 9 nucleotides line up with TRBD1. V lost 0 bases to trimming and J lost 7 bases; unmatched junction nucleotides: 6. Germline V gene data show CDR1 as SGHTA and CDR2 as FQGNSA. The CDR3 is made up of 15 amino acids. CDR3 DNA: TGTGCCAGCAGCTTAGCGGGACAGGGATATGATGAAGCTTTCTTT. It yields the protein CASSLAGQGYDEAFF.

The CDR3 DNA reads as TGTGCCAGCAGTTACGGACGGTCTAATGAAAAACTGTTTTTT. It specifies CASSYGRSNEKLFF. The rearrangement uses TRBV27 and TRBJ1-4; no reliable D call. The CDR3 length is 14 residues. Germline values: CDR1 MNHEY, CDR2 SMNVEV (reference sequence). V shed 4 bases and J shed 3 bases, with 9 bases lying between them.

This chain links TRBV7-9 with TRBJ2-7; D remains ambiguous. This CDR3 spans 14 amino acids. Trimming cost V 7 bases and J 0 bases, with 13 bases left between them. The germline V gene encodes CDR1 SEHNR and CDR2 FQNEAQ (reference sequence). The CDR3 sequence is CASTVNDGSYEQYF. The CDR3, as DNA: TGTGCCAGCACCGTAAACGACGGCTCCTACGAGCAGTACTTC.